Listed below are T cell receptor beta chains from one sample, sequenced in a study of cytomegalovirus exposure and HLA in healthy donors. TCRdb's copy holds only in-frame clones and misses some; the assay was immunoSEQ multiplex PCR. The sample lists some 170,000 clones, about 89% occurring once. The sequenced sample was PBMCs. All receptors derive from a man aged 25-45 years in good health and CMV-seropositive. Both conserved end residues are part of each CDR3. Fields, in order: D gene, J gene, clone size, V gene, CDR3 length, CDR3 protein, CDR3 DNA. D genes are given only for firm matches. Size tells how often a clone was seen (once, few, many) or the class of an expanded clone, and some rows leave it out.

-	TRBJ2-3	-	TRBV27	14	CASSWSGGTDTQYF	TGTGCCAGCAGTTGGTCGGGGGGCACAGATACGCAGTATTTT
TRBD2	TRBJ2-7	-	TRBV5-1	14	CASSEGLGNREQYF	TGCGCCAGCAGCGAGGGACTAGGTAACCGCGAGCAGTACTTC
-	TRBJ2-3	-	TRBV7-6	14	CASSRGLVTDTQYF	TGTGCCAGCAGCCGGGGACTCGTCACAGATACGCAGTATTTT
-	TRBJ2-7	-	TRBV1	14	CTSIKGYTAYEQYF	TGCACCAGCATCAAAGGATACACCGCCTACGAGCAGTACTTC
-	TRBJ1-6	-	TRBV29-1	13	CSVVRGPNSPLHF	TGCAGCGTTGTTCGGGGTCCGAATTCACCCCTCCACTTT
-	TRBJ2-7	-	TRBV5-4	13	CASSLAPSYEQYF	TGTGCCAGCAGCTTGGCCCCTTCCTACGAGCAGTACTTC
-	TRBJ1-4	-	TRBV5-1	15	CASSGERGRNEKLFF	TGCGCCAGCAGCGGGGAGCGGGGAAGAAATGAAAAACTGTTTTTT
-	TRBJ2-5	-	TRBV7-2	14	CASSLSPGPETQYF	TGTGCCAGCAGCTTATCCCCGGGCCCAGAGACCCAGTACTTC
-	TRBJ2-3	-	TRBV5-6	14	CASSQLVGTDTQYF	TGTGCCAGCAGCCAATTGGTGGGCACAGATACGCAGTATTTT
TRBD1	TRBJ1-3	once	TRBV6-5	14	CASRPTGLRNTIYF	TGTGCCAGCAGACCGACAGGGCTAAGAAACACCATATATTTT
-	TRBJ1-2	-	TRBV15	15	CATSRDRGRNYGYTF	TGTGCCACCAGCAGAGATCGAGGCAGGAACTATGGCTACACCTTC
-	TRBJ1-4	-	TRBV7-9	14	CASSLGAGTEKLFF	TGTGCCAGCAGCTTGGGAGCGGGTACGGAAAAACTGTTTTTT
TRBD2	TRBJ2-1	once	TRBV7-2	15	CASSKGASGAFEQFF	TGTGCCAGCTCGAAAGGCGCTAGCGGAGCGTTTGAGCAGTTCTTC
-	TRBJ2-7	-	TRBV7-2	15	CASSLVPGEAGEQYF	TGTGCCAGCAGCTTAGTGCCGGGGGAAGCTGGAGAGCAGTACTTC
TRBD2	TRBJ2-7	-	TRBV11-1	16	CASSSWTSGIEYEQYF	TGTGCCAGCAGCTCCTGGACTAGCGGGATCGAGTACGAGCAGTACTTC
-	TRBJ1-4	-	TRBV7-2	13	CASSEQGPEKLFF	TGTGCCAGCAGCGAGCAGGGACCTGAAAAACTGTTTTTT
-	TRBJ2-7	many	TRBV6-1	13	CASSEGGQYEQYF	TGTGCCAGCAGTGAAGGGGGGCAGTACGAGCAGTACTTC
-	TRBJ1-1	-	TRBV11-3	13	CASSLVGNTEAFF	TGTGCCAGCAGCTTAGTTGGGAACACTGAAGCTTTCTTT
-	TRBJ2-7	-	TRBV7-2	15	CASSLDLGGAYEQYF	TGTGCCAGCAGCTTAGATTTAGGGGGGGCCTACGAGCAGTACTTC
-	TRBJ1-2	-	TRBV6-1	15	CASSNPGGRVYGYTF	TGTGCCAGCAGTAACCCCGGGGGGCGGGTCTATGGCTACACCTTC